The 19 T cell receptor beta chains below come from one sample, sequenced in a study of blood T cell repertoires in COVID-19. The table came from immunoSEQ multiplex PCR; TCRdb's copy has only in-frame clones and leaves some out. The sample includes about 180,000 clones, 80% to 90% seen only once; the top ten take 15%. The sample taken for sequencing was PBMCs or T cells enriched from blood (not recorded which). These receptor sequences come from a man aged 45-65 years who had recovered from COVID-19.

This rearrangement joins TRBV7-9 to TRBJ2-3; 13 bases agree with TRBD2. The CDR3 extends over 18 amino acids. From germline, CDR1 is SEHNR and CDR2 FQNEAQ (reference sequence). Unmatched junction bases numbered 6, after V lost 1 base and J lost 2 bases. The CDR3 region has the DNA TGTGCCAGCAGCTTAGGAGGACTAGCGGGGGCCACCACAGATACGCAGTATTTT. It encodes CASSLGGLAGATTDTQYF. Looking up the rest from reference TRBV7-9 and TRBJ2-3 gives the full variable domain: DTGVSQNPRHKITKRGQNVTFRCDPISEHNRLYWYRQTLGQGPEFLTYFQNEAQLEKSRLLSDRFSAERPKGSFSTLEIQRTEQGDSAMYLCASSLGGLAGATTDTQYFGPGTRLTVL.

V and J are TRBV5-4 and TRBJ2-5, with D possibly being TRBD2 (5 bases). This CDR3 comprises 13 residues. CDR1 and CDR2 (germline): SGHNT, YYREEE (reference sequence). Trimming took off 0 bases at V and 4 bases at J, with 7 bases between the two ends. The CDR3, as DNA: TGTGCCAGCAGCTTGGGGACTGGAGAGACCCAGTACTTC. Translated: CASSLGTGETQYF.

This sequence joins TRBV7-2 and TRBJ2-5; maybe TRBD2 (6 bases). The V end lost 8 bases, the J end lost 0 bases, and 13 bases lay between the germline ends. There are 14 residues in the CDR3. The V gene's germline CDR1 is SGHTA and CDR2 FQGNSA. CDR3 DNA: TGTGCCAGCTCCGGGCGGGGATACCAAGAGACCCAGTACTTC. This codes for CASSGRGYQETQYF.

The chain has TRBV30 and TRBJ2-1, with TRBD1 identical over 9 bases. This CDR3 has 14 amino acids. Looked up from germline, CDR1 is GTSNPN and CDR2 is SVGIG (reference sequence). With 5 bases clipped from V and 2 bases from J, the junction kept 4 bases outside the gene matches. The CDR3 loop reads CAWARTGAYNEQFF. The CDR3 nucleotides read TGTGCCTGGGCCCGGACAGGGGCCTACAATGAGCAGTTCTTC.

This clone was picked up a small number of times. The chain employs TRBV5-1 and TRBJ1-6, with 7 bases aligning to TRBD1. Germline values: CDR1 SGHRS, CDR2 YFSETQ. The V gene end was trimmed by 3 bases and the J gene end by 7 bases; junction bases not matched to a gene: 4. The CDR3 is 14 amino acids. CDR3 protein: CASSSQQGNSPLHF. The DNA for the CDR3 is TGCGCCAGCAGCTCTCAACAGGGGAATTCACCCCTCCACTTT.

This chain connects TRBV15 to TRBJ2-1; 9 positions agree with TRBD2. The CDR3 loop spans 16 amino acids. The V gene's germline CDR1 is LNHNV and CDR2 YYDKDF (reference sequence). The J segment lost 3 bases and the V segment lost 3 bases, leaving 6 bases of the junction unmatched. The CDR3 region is CATSRNSGGHYNEQFF. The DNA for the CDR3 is TGTGCCACCAGCAGGAATAGCGGGGGACACTACAATGAGCAGTTCTTC.

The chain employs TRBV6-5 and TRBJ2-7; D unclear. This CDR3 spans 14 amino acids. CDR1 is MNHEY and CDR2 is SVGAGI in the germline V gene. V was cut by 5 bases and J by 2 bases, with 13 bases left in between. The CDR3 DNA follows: TGTGCCAGCAGTCCCAGGCTGGGCGCCTACGAGCAGTACTTC. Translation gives CASSPRLGAYEQYF.

The CDR3 reads CATNGGPSYNEQFF. The CDR3 bases are TGTGCCACCAACGGAGGGCCCTCCTACAATGAGCAGTTCTTC. The chain joins TRBV15 to TRBJ2-1, with a weak D call TRBD2 (6 bases). Germline values: CDR1 LNHNV, CDR2 YYDKDF (reference sequence). The V gene lost 7 bases and the J gene lost 0 bases, with 10 bases spanning the gap. The CDR3 runs to 14 residues.

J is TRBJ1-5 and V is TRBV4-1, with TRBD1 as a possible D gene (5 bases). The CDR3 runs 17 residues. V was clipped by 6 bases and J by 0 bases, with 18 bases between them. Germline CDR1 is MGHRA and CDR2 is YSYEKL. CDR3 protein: CASSMTGTGLSNQPQHF. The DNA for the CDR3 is TGCGCCAGCAGTATGACCGGGACGGGACTTAGCAATCAGCCCCAGCATTTT.

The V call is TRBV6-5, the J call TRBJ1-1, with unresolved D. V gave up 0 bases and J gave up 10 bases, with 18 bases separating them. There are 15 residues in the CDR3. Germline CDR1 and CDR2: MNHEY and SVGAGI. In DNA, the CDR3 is TGTGCCAGCAGTTACTCGAGTCAGACGCAGGTAGGAGCTTTCTTT. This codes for CASSYSSQTQVGAFF.

CDR3 in DNA: TGTGCCAGCAGCCGTTATTCAGGCACAGATACGCAGTATTTT. Residues: CASSRYSGTDTQYF. The chain has TRBV14 and TRBJ2-3; D gene uncertain. Deletions cut 4 bases from V and 1 base from J, with 9 bases between. The germline V gene has CDR1 SGHDN and CDR2 FVKESK. The CDR3 is 14 amino acids. Full variable domain (missing parts from reference TRBV14 and TRBJ2-3): EAGVTQFPSHSVIEKGQTVTLRCDPISGHDNLYWYRRVMGKEIKFLLHFVKESKQDESGMPNNRFLAERTGGTYSTLKVQPAELEDSGVYFCASSRYSGTDTQYFGPGTRLTVL.

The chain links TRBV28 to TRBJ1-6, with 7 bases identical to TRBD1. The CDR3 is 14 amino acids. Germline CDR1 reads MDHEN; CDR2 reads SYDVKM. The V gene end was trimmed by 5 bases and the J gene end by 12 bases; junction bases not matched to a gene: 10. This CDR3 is CASSQGTVVKPLHF. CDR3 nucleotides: TGTGCCAGCAGTCAAGGGACAGTCGTGAAACCCCTCCACTTT.

The CDR3 is CASSFDRAQAIKLFF. The DNA of the CDR3 is TGTGCCAGCAGCTTCGACAGGGCTCAGGCTATTAAACTGTTTTTT. The chain has TRBV6-5 and TRBJ1-4; TRBD1 matches 7 bases. V lost 6 bases, J lost 11 bases, and 15 bases stayed unmatched. Germline CDR1 reads MNHEY; CDR2 reads SVGAGI. The CDR3 is 15 residues long.

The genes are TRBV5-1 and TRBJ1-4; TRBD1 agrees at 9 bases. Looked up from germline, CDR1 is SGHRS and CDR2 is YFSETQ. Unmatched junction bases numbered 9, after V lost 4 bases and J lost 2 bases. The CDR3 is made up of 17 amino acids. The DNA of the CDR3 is TGCGCCAGCAGCGAAGGAGGGACAGGGAGCACTAATGAAAAACTGTTTTTT. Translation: CASSEGGTGSTNEKLFF.

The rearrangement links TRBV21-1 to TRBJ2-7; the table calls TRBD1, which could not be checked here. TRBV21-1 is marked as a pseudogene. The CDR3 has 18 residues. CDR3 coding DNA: TGTGCCAGCATAGATCTGGACAGTCCCCAGGACGGGATATACGAGCAGTACTTC. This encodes CASIDLDSPQDGIYEQYF.

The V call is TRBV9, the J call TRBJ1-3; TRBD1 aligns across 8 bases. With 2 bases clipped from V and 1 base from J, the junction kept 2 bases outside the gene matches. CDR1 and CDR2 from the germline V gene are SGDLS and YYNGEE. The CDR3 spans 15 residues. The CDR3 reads CASSVRTGSGNTIYF. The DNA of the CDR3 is TGTGCCAGCAGCGTCCGGACAGGGTCTGGAAACACCATATATTTT.

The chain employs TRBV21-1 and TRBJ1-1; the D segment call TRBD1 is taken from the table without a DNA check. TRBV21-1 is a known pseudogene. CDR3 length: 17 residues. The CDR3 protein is CASSKVWTGRMNTEAFF. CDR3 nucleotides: TGTGCCAGCAGCAAAGTTTGGACAGGAAGAATGAACACTGAAGCTTTCTTT.

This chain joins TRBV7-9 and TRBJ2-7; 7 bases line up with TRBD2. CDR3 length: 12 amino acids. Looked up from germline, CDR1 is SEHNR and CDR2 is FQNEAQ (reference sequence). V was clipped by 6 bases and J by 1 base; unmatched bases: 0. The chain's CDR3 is CASRGLSYEQYF. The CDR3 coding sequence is TGTGCCAGCAGGGGACTATCCTACGAGCAGTACTTC. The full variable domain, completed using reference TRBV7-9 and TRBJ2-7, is DTGVSQNPRHKITKRGQNVTFRCDPISEHNRLYWYRQTLGQGPEFLTYFQNEAQLEKSRLLSDRFSAERPKGSFSTLEIQRTEQGDSAMYLCASRGLSYEQYFGPGTRLTVT.

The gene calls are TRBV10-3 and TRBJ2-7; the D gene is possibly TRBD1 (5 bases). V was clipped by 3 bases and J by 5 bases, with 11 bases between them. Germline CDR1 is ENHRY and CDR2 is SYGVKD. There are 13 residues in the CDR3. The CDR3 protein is CAISEGRVNEQYF. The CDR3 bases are TGTGCCATCAGTGAAGGCAGGGTAAACGAGCAGTACTTC.